Listed below are T cell receptor beta chains from one sample, sequenced in a study of T cells in localized non-small cell lung cancer. Only in-frame clones appear in the TCRdb table, and some are missing; sequencing was by immunoSEQ multiplex PCR. This table has roughly 53,000 clones, approximately 88% appearing once. Here the sequenced sample was peripheral blood mononuclear cells, taken before any cancer treatment. All receptors derive from a man aged 35 to 69 with stage III lung adenocarcinoma. The CDR3 runs from the conserved cysteine through the conserved F or W. The D gene is left open where the match is weak. Size is stated for part of the rows, as once, few or many counts, or as a class when the clone is expanded.

TRBJ2-7	TRBD2	TRBV18	.	CASRHEAGGNEQYF	TGTGCCAGCCGCCACGAAGCGGGAGGGAACGAGCAGTACTTC
TRBJ1-2	.	TRBV29-1	.	CSVSPDRYGYTF	TGCAGCGTTTCTCCTGACCGCTATGGCTACACCTTC
TRBJ1-2	.	TRBV4-3	.	CASSQDIPGDYGYTF	TGCGCCAGCAGCCAAGATATCCCAGGGGACTATGGCTACACCTTC
TRBJ1-1	.	TRBV5-1	.	CASSLDRNTEAFF	TGCGCCAGCAGCTTGGACAGGAACACTGAAGCTTTCTTT
TRBJ2-3	.	TRBV6-1	.	CASSRDGGGTDTQYF	TGTGCCAGCAGCAGGGACGGGGGCGGCACAGATACGCAGTATTTT
TRBJ2-7	.	TRBV15	.	CATSRDLGGLNYEQYF	TGTGCCACCAGCAGAGATCTGGGGGGGCTGAACTACGAGCAGTACTTC
TRBJ2-5	.	TRBV7-6	.	CASSRQPAREETQYF	TGTGCCAGCAGCCGACAACCGGCCAGGGAAGAGACCCAGTACTTC
TRBJ2-7	TRBD1	TRBV18	.	CASSPGQGQTYEQYF	TGTGCCAGCTCCCCTGGACAGGGCCAGACCTACGAGCAGTACTTC
TRBJ2-4	TRBD1	TRBV2	.	CAISTGVENIQYF	TGTGCCATTTCGACAGGGGTCGAAAACATTCAGTACTTC
TRBJ1-5	.	TRBV4-1	.	CASSLEGANQPQHF	TGCGCCAGCAGCTTAGAGGGCGCCAATCAGCCCCAGCATTTT
TRBJ2-5	TRBD1	TRBV7-9	.	CASRGTGAGETQYF	TGTGCCAGCAGAGGGACAGGGGCAGGGGAGACCCAGTACTTC
TRBJ2-7	TRBD1	TRBV6-6	.	CASRSHTGTGSYEQYF	TGTGCCAGCAGATCGCATACCGGGACAGGGTCCTACGAGCAGTACTTC
TRBJ2-1	TRBD2	TRBV7-2	.	CASSLVEGLENNEQFF	TGTGCCAGCAGCTTAGTAGAGGGACTAGAAAACAATGAGCAGTTCTTC
TRBJ2-1	.	TRBV7-2	.	CASSLEVSSYNEQFF	TGTGCCAGCAGCTTAGAAGTCTCAAGTTACAATGAGCAGTTCTTC
TRBJ2-7	.	TRBV28	.	CASSPPGLVKYEQYF	TGTGCCAGCAGTCCCCCGGGACTGGTAAAGTACGAGCAGTACTTC
TRBJ2-7	.	TRBV15	.	CATSRVGYEQYF	TGTGCCACCAGCAGAGTGGGTTACGAGCAGTACTTC
TRBJ2-7	TRBD1	TRBV19	.	CASSPLRTGIYEQYF	TGTGCCAGTAGTCCCCTCAGGACAGGGATCTACGAGCAGTACTTC
TRBJ2-3	TRBD1	TRBV5-1	once	CASSLGQGGTDTQYF	TGCGCCAGCAGCTTGGGACAGGGTGGCACAGATACGCAGTATTTT
TRBJ2-5	.	TRBV27	.	CASGPQETQYF	TGTGCCAGTGGTCCCCAAGAGACCCAGTACTTC
TRBJ2-5	.	TRBV6-5	.	CASRPAFAGGKTQYF	TGTGCCAGCAGGCCCGCCTTCGCAGGGGGGAAGACCCAGTACTTC
TRBJ2-3	.	TRBV10-1	.	CASSESTGTDTQYF	TGCGCCAGCAGTGAGTCGACAGGCACAGATACGCAGTATTTT
TRBJ1-5	.	TRBV7-3	.	CASSAEGGSPQHF	TGTGCCAGCAGCGCGGAGGGTGGGTCACCCCAGCATTTT